This passage covers 20 T cell receptor beta chains from one sample sequenced in a study of vaccination and CD4 T cells after COVID-19. The assay that was used to sequence DNA from cultured CD4+ T cells was the Oncomine TCR Beta short-read assay. TCRdb reanalysed the PCR reads using MiXCR and keeps one entry per CDR3 protein. Seen here are around 20,000 distinct CDR3 sequences, approximately 48% observed once, and the top ten hold about 5%. For these TCRs, the target antigens are not known. The treatment here: approximately nine-day PBMC culture with coronavirus spike peptide pools or control peptides (ViraFEST assay). Sequencing was carried out using CD4+ T cells from blood, cultured in vitro. Receptors were obtained from a human donor who had recovered from COVID-19.

This clonotype was detected only a few times. This rearrangement joins TRBV6-1 to TRBJ1-1; D gene unclear. Germline V gives CDR1 MNHNS, CDR2 SASEGT. Trimming cost V 4 bases and J 1 base, with 13 bases left between them. This CDR3 has 15 amino acids. CDR3 loop: CASSARFKTNTEAFF. The CDR3 DNA sequence: TGTGCCAGCAGTGCAAGATTTAAGACGAACACTGAAGCTTTCTTT.

The rearrangement links TRBV12-3 or TRBV12-4 to TRBJ2-3; D call uncertain. The length of the CDR3 is 15 residues. The V gene lost 7 bases and the J gene lost 2 bases, with 16 bases spanning the gap. The CDR3 is CASKKWGDLTDTQYF. The CDR3 DNA is TGTGCCAGCAAAAAATGGGGTGATCTCACAGATACGCAGTATTTT.

The chain recombines TRBV6-4 with TRBJ2-2, with 7 bases identical to TRBD2. This CDR3 contains 14 residues. CDR1 and CDR2 (germline): MRHNA, SNTAGT. Unmatched junction bases numbered 8, after V lost 10 bases and J lost 3 bases. Here the CDR3 reads CATRGTKDTGELFF. The CDR3 nucleotides are TGTGCCACCCGCGGGACTAAAGACACCGGGGAGCTGTTTTTT.

The rearrangement links TRBV6-2 or TRBV6-3 to TRBJ1-4; TRBD1 is a possible D gene (6 bases). CDR3 length: 14 residues. The V gene lost 6 bases and the J gene lost 3 bases, with 11 bases spanning the gap. The germline gives CDR1 MNHEY, CDR2 SVGEGT. The CDR3 bases are TGTGCCAGCAGACGTCCAGGGGCTAATGAAAAACTGTTTTTT. Translation: CASRRPGANEKLFF.

The chain is built from TRBV12-3 or TRBV12-4 and TRBJ2-3, with a weak D call TRBD1 (6 bases). V lost 3 bases to trimming and J lost 4 bases, with 8 bases between them. This CDR3 contains 13 residues. CDR3 residues: CASSFQGPDTQYF. DNA of the CDR3: TGTGCCAGCAGTTTTCAGGGGCCAGATACGCAGTATTTT.

The chain uses TRBV28 and TRBJ2-3, with 10 bases identical to TRBD2. Germline V CDR1 and CDR2: MDHEN, SYDVKM. V lost 2 bases and J lost 5; bases outside the gene matches: 7. The CDR3 runs 16 residues. In nucleotides, the CDR3 is TGTGCCAGCAGTTTAGTCGGACTAGCGGCAAAAGATACGCAGTATTTT. Protein product: CASSLVGLAAKDTQYF.

V usage is TRBV5-1 and J usage is TRBJ1-2; tentative D call: TRBD1 (6 bases). The V and J ends lost 4 bases and 4 bases respectively, with 17 bases between them. Germline loops: CDR1 SGHRS, CDR2 YFSETQ. The CDR3 is 15 residues long. The CDR3 sequence: CASSRDGGGSYGYTF. DNA for the CDR3: TGCGCCAGCAGCCGGGACGGGGGCGGAAGCTATGGCTACACCTTC. Full variable domain (missing parts from reference TRBV5-1 and TRBJ1-2): KAGVTQTPRYLIKTRGQQVTLSCSPISGHRSVSWYQQTPGQGLQFLFEYFSETQRNKGNFPGRFSGRQFSNSRSEMNVSTLELGDSALYLCASSRDGGGSYGYTFGSGTRLTVV.

V usage is TRBV7-8 and J usage is TRBJ2-3; D ambiguous. The CDR3 extends over 14 amino acids. Germline V gene data show CDR1 as SGHVS and CDR2 as FQNEAQ. V shed 1 base and J shed 3 bases, with 8 bases lying between them. The DNA for the CDR3 is TGTGCCAGCAGCTTAGAATACTCGACAGATACGCAGTATTTT. It is translated as CASSLEYSTDTQYF.

The chain links TRBV7-9 to TRBJ2-3; 12 nucleotides agree with TRBD2. Germline CDR1 reads SEHNR; CDR2 reads FQNEAQ (reference sequence). Germline trimming cut 5 bases from V and 5 bases from J; bases unmatched to any gene: 2. The CDR3 loop spans 14 amino acids. The CDR3 DNA reads TGTGCCAGCAGCCCGGGACTAGCGGGAGATACGCAGTATTTT. Translated, it gives CASSPGLAGDTQYF.

J is TRBJ1-2 and V is TRBV24-1; tentatively, D is TRBD1 (6 bases). Deletions cut 4 bases from V and 4 bases from J, with 21 bases between. Per germline, CDR1 KGHDR and CDR2 SFDVKD. This CDR3 region has 17 residues. CDR3 in amino acids: CATSDQSGQGPTYGYTF. The CDR3 bases are TGTGCCACCAGTGACCAATCCGGTCAGGGGCCTACCTATGGCTACACCTTC.

This clonotype was observed a handful of times. V and J are TRBV11-2 and TRBJ1-1, with a tentative D call TRBD1 (5 bases). The V end was cut by 3 bases, the J end by 11 bases, with 16 bases between. Germline-derived CDR1 and CDR2 are SGHAT and FQNNGV. The CDR3 is made up of 13 amino acids. The CDR3, as DNA: TGTGCCAGCAGCTTTGGGGGGGTAATTGGTGCTTTCTTT. It encodes CASSFGGVIGAFF.

The chain combines TRBV11-3 with TRBJ1-1, with D unresolved. This CDR3 spans 14 amino acids. With 3 bases removed from V and 4 bases from J, the gap between germline ends came to 12 bases. The germline V gene has CDR1 SGHNT and CDR2 YENEEA. CDR3 nucleotide sequence: TGTGCCAGCAGCTTTGCGGGAACTGGCACTGAAGCTTTCTTT. Encoded protein: CASSFAGTGTEAFF.

V is TRBV20-1 and J is TRBJ1-2, with D tentatively TRBD1 (5 bases). Trimming pared 5 bases from V and 9 bases from J, leaving 19 bases between. Germline V gives CDR1 DFQATT, CDR2 SNEGSKA (reference sequence). CDR3 length: 13 amino acids. The CDR3 nucleotides read TGCAGTGCTCGTCCCGGGGCGGCGGAGAGCTACACCTTC. Protein sequence: CSARPGAAESYTF.

In this sample, this clonotype turned up a few times. The chain joins TRBV12-3 or TRBV12-4 to TRBJ1-1, with D possibly matching TRBD1 (5 bases). Trimming took off 6 bases at V and 5 bases at J, with 13 bases between the two ends. The CDR3 consists of 13 residues. The CDR3 sequence is CASSDGHATEAFF. The CDR3 region has the DNA TGTGCCAGCAGCGATGGACATGCTACTGAAGCTTTCTTT.

The chain uses TRBV6-5 and TRBJ2-7; D possibly corresponds to TRBD1 (5 bases). CDR3 length: 13 amino acids. The germline CDR1 and CDR2 sequences are MNHEY and SVGAGI. V was shortened by 4 bases and J by 2 bases, with 9 bases between the two germline ends. CDR3: CASSFSTAYEQYF. DNA of the CDR3: TGTGCCAGCAGTTTCTCGACAGCCTACGAGCAGTACTTC.

The chain couples TRBV6-2 or TRBV6-3 to TRBJ2-5; D unclear. The germline V gene has CDR1 MNHEY and CDR2 SVGEGT. Deletions cut 5 bases from V and 0 bases from J, with 7 bases between. This CDR3 region has 13 residues. CDR3: CASSEQYQETQYF. The CDR3 nucleotides are TGTGCCAGCAGTGAACAGTACCAAGAGACCCAGTACTTC.

V gene TRBV5-1 combines with J gene TRBJ2-5, with D hard to call. The CDR3 sequence is 16 residues long. V lost 4 bases and J lost 1, with 17 bases in between. Germline values: CDR1 SGHRS, CDR2 YFSETQ. CDR3 loop: CASSPHVGQSQETQYF. The CDR3 DNA follows: TGCGCCAGCAGCCCCCATGTCGGGCAATCCCAAGAGACCCAGTACTTC.

The chain combines TRBV7-9 with TRBJ2-5; no reliable D call. Germline V gene lookup returns CDR1 SEHNR and CDR2 FQNEAQ (reference sequence). V gave up 5 bases and J gave up 5 bases, with 21 bases separating them. The CDR3 runs to 16 residues. The DNA for the CDR3 is TGTGCCAGCAGCGTACCCCGCCCGCAGCTCGGGGAGACCCAGTACTTC. It is translated as CASSVPRPQLGETQYF.

CDR3 in DNA: TGTGCCGCAGAGACAGGGTTGCCCGGGGAGCTGTTTTTT. This codes for CAAETGLPGELFF. This rearrangement joins TRBV24-1 to TRBJ2-2; 7 nucleotides match TRBD1. With 12 bases clipped from V and 6 bases from J, the junction kept 9 bases outside the gene matches. This CDR3 has 13 residues. Germline values: CDR1 KGHDR, CDR2 SFDVKD.

The chain joins TRBV14 to TRBJ2-1; D is perhaps TRBD2 (6 bases). This CDR3 has 14 amino acids. Trimming removed 4 bases from V and 6 bases from J, with 13 bases in between. CDR1 SGHDN and CDR2 FVKESK come from the germline V gene. CDR3 coding DNA: TGTGCCAGCAGCCCCTCGACTAGTTTCAATGAGCAGTTCTTC. It is translated as CASSPSTSFNEQFF.